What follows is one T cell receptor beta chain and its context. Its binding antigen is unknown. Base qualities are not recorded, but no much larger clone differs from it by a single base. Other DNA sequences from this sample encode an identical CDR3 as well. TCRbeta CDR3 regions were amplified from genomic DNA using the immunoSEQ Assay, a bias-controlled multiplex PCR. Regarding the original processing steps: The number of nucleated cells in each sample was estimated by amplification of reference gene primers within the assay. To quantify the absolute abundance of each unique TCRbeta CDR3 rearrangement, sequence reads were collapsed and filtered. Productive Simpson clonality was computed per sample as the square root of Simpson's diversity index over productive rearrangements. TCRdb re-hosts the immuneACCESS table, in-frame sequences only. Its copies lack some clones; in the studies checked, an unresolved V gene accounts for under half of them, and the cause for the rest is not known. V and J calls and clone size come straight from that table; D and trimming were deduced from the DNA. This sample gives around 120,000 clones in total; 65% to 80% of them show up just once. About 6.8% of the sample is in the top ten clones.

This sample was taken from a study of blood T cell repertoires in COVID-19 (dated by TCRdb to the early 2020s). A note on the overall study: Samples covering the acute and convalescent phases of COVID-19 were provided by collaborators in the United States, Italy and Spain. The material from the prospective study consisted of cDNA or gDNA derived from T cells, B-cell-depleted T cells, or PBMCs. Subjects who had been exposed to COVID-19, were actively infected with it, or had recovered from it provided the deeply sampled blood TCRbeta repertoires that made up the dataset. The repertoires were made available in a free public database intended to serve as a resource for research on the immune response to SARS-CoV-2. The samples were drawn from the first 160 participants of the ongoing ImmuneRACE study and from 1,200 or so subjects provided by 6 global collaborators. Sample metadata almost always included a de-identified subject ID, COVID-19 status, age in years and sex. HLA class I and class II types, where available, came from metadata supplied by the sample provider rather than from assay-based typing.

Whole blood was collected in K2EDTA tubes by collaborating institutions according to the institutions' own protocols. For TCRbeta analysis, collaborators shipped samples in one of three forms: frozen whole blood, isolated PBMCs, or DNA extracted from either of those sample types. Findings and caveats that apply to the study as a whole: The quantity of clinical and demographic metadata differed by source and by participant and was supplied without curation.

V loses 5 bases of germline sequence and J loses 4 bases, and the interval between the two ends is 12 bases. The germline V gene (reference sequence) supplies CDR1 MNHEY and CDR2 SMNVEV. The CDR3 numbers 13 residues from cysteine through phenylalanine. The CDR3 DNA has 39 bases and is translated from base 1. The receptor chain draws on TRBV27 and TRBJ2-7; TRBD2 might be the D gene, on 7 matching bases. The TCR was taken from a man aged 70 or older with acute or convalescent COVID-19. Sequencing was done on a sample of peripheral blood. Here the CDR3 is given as CASSPRGAYEQYF. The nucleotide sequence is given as TGTGCCAGCAGTCCCCGGGGGGCGTACGAGCAGTACTTC.